The rows below give T cell receptor beta chains drawn from one sample of a study of T cells of healthy individuals. TCRdb called the 5' RACE reads again in MiXCR, with one record for every CDR3 protein. The sample holds 60,000 to 70,000 distinct CDR3 sequences, under 20% seen once. The receptors derive from a human donor in good health. The CDR3 runs from the conserved cysteine through the conserved F or W. A D gene is named only where the DNA matches it firmly. Some rows mark clone size as missing; the rest say once, few, many or name a class of expanded clone.

d_call: TRBD2; j_call: TRBJ2-3; clone_size: many; v_call: TRBV7-9; cdr3_nt: TGTGCCAGCAGCTCGAATAGCGGGGGGTTCACAGATACGCAGTATTTT; cdr3_aa: CASSSNSGGFTDTQYF
d_call: .; j_call: TRBJ2-7; clone_size: .; v_call: TRBV28; cdr3_nt: TGTGCCAGCAGTTATAAGGACGAGCAGTACTTC; cdr3_aa: CASSYKDEQYF
d_call: TRBD1; j_call: TRBJ2-2; clone_size: many; v_call: TRBV10-3; cdr3_nt: TGTGCCATCAGTGATAGGACAGGGGCCACCGGGGAGCTGTTTTTT; cdr3_aa: CAISDRTGATGELFF
d_call: TRBD2; j_call: TRBJ2-1; clone_size: .; v_call: TRBV10-3; cdr3_nt: TGTGCCATCAGTGGGACTAGCGGGACGTACAATGAGCAGTTCTTC; cdr3_aa: CAISGTSGTYNEQFF
d_call: .; j_call: TRBJ1-1; clone_size: few; v_call: TRBV5-1; cdr3_nt: TGCGCCAGCAGCTGGACCACAGGGACCAACACTGAAGCTTTCTTT; cdr3_aa: CASSWTTGTNTEAFF
d_call: .; j_call: TRBJ1-1; clone_size: .; v_call: TRBV6-6; cdr3_nt: TGTGCCAGCCGCCCCAGGGAGAGCACTGAAGCTTTCTTT; cdr3_aa: CASRPRESTEAFF
d_call: .; j_call: TRBJ2-5; clone_size: many; v_call: TRBV10-2; cdr3_nt: TGCGCCAGTCACAGCCACCAAGAGACCCAGTACTTC; cdr3_aa: CASHSHQETQYF
d_call: .; j_call: TRBJ1-5; clone_size: .; v_call: TRBV20-1; cdr3_nt: TGCAGTGCCCGTGGGGCAGGGAGGAGCAATCAGCCCCAGCATTTT; cdr3_aa: CSARGAGRSNQPQHF
d_call: TRBD1; j_call: TRBJ2-3; clone_size: .; v_call: TRBV28; cdr3_nt: TGTGCCAGCAGTTCCGACCGTGGACAGGGGTCGGCAGATACGCAGTATTTT; cdr3_aa: CASSSDRGQGSADTQYF
d_call: TRBD2; j_call: TRBJ2-2; clone_size: few; v_call: TRBV28; cdr3_nt: TGTGCCAGCAGTTCGGCGGGACTAGCGGGCGGCGGGGAGCTGTTTTTT; cdr3_aa: CASSSAGLAGGGELFF
d_call: .; j_call: TRBJ1-6; clone_size: .; v_call: TRBV28; cdr3_nt: TGTGCCAGCAGTGGGGCAGACTACTCCTATAATTCACCCCTCCACTTT; cdr3_aa: CASSGADYSYNSPLHF
d_call: TRBD1; j_call: TRBJ1-5; clone_size: many; v_call: TRBV7-2; cdr3_nt: TGTGCCAGCAGCTTCCGGACAGGGGGCAATCAGCCCCAGCATTTT; cdr3_aa: CASSFRTGGNQPQHF
d_call: TRBD1; j_call: TRBJ1-5; clone_size: .; v_call: TRBV30; cdr3_nt: TGTGCCTGGAGTGTACGGACAGGGGGGTATCAGCCCCAGCATTTT; cdr3_aa: CAWSVRTGGYQPQHF
d_call: .; j_call: TRBJ1-4; clone_size: .; v_call: TRBV12-3/TRBV12-4; cdr3_nt: TGTGCCAGCAGTTTTAGGATCGGACCAGGTGGGGAAAAACTGTTTTTT; cdr3_aa: CASSFRIGPGGEKLFF
d_call: .; j_call: TRBJ1-1; clone_size: many; v_call: TRBV6-5; cdr3_nt: TGTGCCAGCAGTTCAACAGGGTCGAACACTGAAGCTTTCTTT; cdr3_aa: CASSSTGSNTEAFF
d_call: .; j_call: TRBJ2-3; clone_size: .; v_call: TRBV4-2; cdr3_nt: TGTGCCAGCAGCCCCCCAGGAACGCAGTATTTT; cdr3_aa: CASSPPGTQYF
d_call: TRBD1; j_call: TRBJ1-6; clone_size: many; v_call: TRBV24-1; cdr3_nt: TGTGCCACCAGTGATTCAAGACAGGGGCCCAATTCACCCCTCCACTTT; cdr3_aa: CATSDSRQGPNSPLHF
d_call: .; j_call: TRBJ2-7; clone_size: few; v_call: TRBV5-5; cdr3_nt: TGTGCCAGCAGTTTCCAGGGGGGGCCCTACGAGCAGTACTTC; cdr3_aa: CASSFQGGPYEQYF
d_call: TRBD2; j_call: TRBJ2-3; clone_size: many; v_call: TRBV20-1; cdr3_nt: TGCAGTGCCCTTAGCGGGATTACAGATACGCAGTATTTT; cdr3_aa: CSALSGITDTQYF
d_call: .; j_call: TRBJ2-1; clone_size: many; v_call: TRBV2; cdr3_nt: TGTGCCAGCAGACAGTACAATGAGCAGTTCTTC; cdr3_aa: CASRQYNEQFF
d_call: .; j_call: TRBJ2-7; clone_size: many; v_call: TRBV29-1; cdr3_nt: TGCAGCGTTGGATCTCAGCTCCAGGGGGAGCAGTACTTC; cdr3_aa: CSVGSQLQGEQYF
d_call: .; j_call: TRBJ2-5; clone_size: many; v_call: TRBV21-1; cdr3_nt: TGTGCCAGCAGCCCGCTGGAGACCCAGTACTTC; cdr3_aa: CASSPLETQYF
d_call: .; j_call: TRBJ1-4; clone_size: few; v_call: TRBV28; cdr3_nt: TGTGCCAGCAGGGACCGGGAAAAACTGTTTTTT; cdr3_aa: CASRDREKLFF
d_call: .; j_call: TRBJ2-5; clone_size: .; v_call: TRBV11-2; cdr3_nt: TGTGCCAGCAGCTTATTTGGAGTCCAAGAGACCCAGTACTTC; cdr3_aa: CASSLFGVQETQYF
d_call: .; j_call: TRBJ1-5; clone_size: many; v_call: TRBV6-6; cdr3_nt: TGTGCCAGCAGCCCTACCCGGGGCAGGGCCAATCAGCCCCAGCATTTT; cdr3_aa: CASSPTRGRANQPQHF
d_call: .; j_call: TRBJ2-6; clone_size: few; v_call: TRBV20-1; cdr3_nt: TGCAGTGCTAGAGAACAGAGCTCTGGGGCCAACGTCCTGACTTTC; cdr3_aa: CSAREQSSGANVLTF
d_call: TRBD1; j_call: TRBJ2-7; clone_size: many; v_call: TRBV2; cdr3_nt: TGTGCCATCCCTAAAGGGACAGGGACCTACGAGCAGTACTTC; cdr3_aa: CAIPKGTGTYEQYF
d_call: .; j_call: TRBJ1-3; clone_size: few; v_call: TRBV18; cdr3_nt: TGTGCCAGCTCACCCGGTGGCGGATACTCTGGAAACACCATATATTTT; cdr3_aa: CASSPGGGYSGNTIYF
d_call: .; j_call: TRBJ2-7; clone_size: .; v_call: TRBV2; cdr3_nt: TGTGCCAGCAGTGCGATCTACGAGCAGTACTTC; cdr3_aa: CASSAIYEQYF
d_call: .; j_call: TRBJ2-7; clone_size: many; v_call: TRBV7-2; cdr3_nt: TGTGCCAGCAGCTTCTACGGGCAGGGAGAGCAGTACTTC; cdr3_aa: CASSFYGQGEQYF
d_call: TRBD1; j_call: TRBJ2-3; clone_size: .; v_call: TRBV5-1; cdr3_nt: TGCGCCAGCAAGCGCCATTTACGGACAGGGTCCCCAGATACGCAGTATTTT; cdr3_aa: CASKRHLRTGSPDTQYF
d_call: .; j_call: TRBJ2-2; clone_size: many; v_call: TRBV30; cdr3_nt: TGTGCCTGGAGAGGTACCGGGGAGCTGTTTTTT; cdr3_aa: CAWRGTGELFF
d_call: .; j_call: TRBJ1-2; clone_size: few; v_call: TRBV5-1; cdr3_nt: TGCGCCAGCAGCGCACAGGGAGCTCTTGGCTACACCTTC; cdr3_aa: CASSAQGALGYTF
d_call: .; j_call: TRBJ1-2; clone_size: few; v_call: TRBV9; cdr3_nt: TGTGCCAGCAGCGTAGGTGGGATTGGGGGCTACACCTTC; cdr3_aa: CASSVGGIGGYTF
d_call: .; j_call: TRBJ2-7; clone_size: once; v_call: TRBV6-2/TRBV6-3; cdr3_nt: TGTGCCAGCAGTTACTCGGACGGTTCCTACGAGCAGTACTTC; cdr3_aa: CASSYSDGSYEQYF
d_call: .; j_call: TRBJ2-1; clone_size: .; v_call: TRBV4-1; cdr3_nt: TGCGCCAGCGGCCTAATTCAGGGCAATGAGCAGTTCTTC; cdr3_aa: CASGLIQGNEQFF
d_call: .; j_call: TRBJ2-4; clone_size: many; v_call: TRBV7-2; cdr3_nt: TGTGCCAGCAGCTTAGGGACCGAGAACATTCAGTACTTC; cdr3_aa: CASSLGTENIQYF
d_call: TRBD2; j_call: TRBJ2-3; clone_size: .; v_call: TRBV20-1; cdr3_nt: TGCAGTGCTAGCGGGAGGGCCGAAGGTACAGATACGCAGTATTTT; cdr3_aa: CSASGRAEGTDTQYF
d_call: .; j_call: TRBJ2-2; clone_size: many; v_call: TRBV5-4; cdr3_nt: TGTGCCAGCAGCTTGACACGCGCGAACACCGGGGAGCTGTTTTTT; cdr3_aa: CASSLTRANTGELFF
d_call: .; j_call: TRBJ2-7; clone_size: many; v_call: TRBV25-1; cdr3_nt: TGTGCCAGCAGTGAGCAAGGGGGAGGGGCCGCCATCGAGGAACAGTACTTC; cdr3_aa: CASSEQGGGAAIEEQYF
d_call: .; j_call: TRBJ2-5; clone_size: many; v_call: TRBV24-1; cdr3_nt: TGTGCCACCAGTGATGACCAAGAGACCCAGTACTTC; cdr3_aa: CATSDDQETQYF
d_call: .; j_call: TRBJ1-1; clone_size: many; v_call: TRBV6-1; cdr3_nt: TGTGCCAGCAGGTCCACAGGGTGGGGCACTGAAGCTTTCTTT; cdr3_aa: CASRSTGWGTEAFF
d_call: .; j_call: TRBJ2-4; clone_size: .; v_call: TRBV21-1; cdr3_nt: TGTGCCAGCAGCAAAGATGGAGCGGCTCTAGCCAAAAACATTCAGTACTTC; cdr3_aa: CASSKDGAALAKNIQYF
d_call: .; j_call: TRBJ2-7; clone_size: .; v_call: TRBV20-1; cdr3_nt: TGCAGTGCTAGGTTGTCCTACGAGCAGTACTTC; cdr3_aa: CSARLSYEQYF
d_call: .; j_call: TRBJ2-7; clone_size: many; v_call: TRBV7-2; cdr3_nt: TGTGCCAGCAGCTCAAGAACCATTTACGAGCAGTACTTC; cdr3_aa: CASSSRTIYEQYF